This record concerns one T cell receptor beta chain sequence. J was trimmed by 6 bases and V by 2 bases; bases with no gene match: 8. The CDR3 consists of 15 residues. Germline CDR1 SGHTS, CDR2 YDEGEE. The sample belongs to a study of tissue T cells after allogeneic stem cell transplantation. Here immunoSEQ multiplex PCR was the method, and the copy in TCRdb shows in-frame clones only, minus some. The sample has some 12,000 clones; around two thirds are singletons. The sample in question was tissue from the right colon, obtained at autopsy. The V call is TRBV5-8, the J call TRBJ2-3, with 8 bases that match TRBD1. The receptor was derived from a woman aged 18 to 55 with breast cancer. The CDR3 DNA sequence: TGTGCCAGCAGCTTTTCGGACAGGGAATTGGATACGCAGTATTTT. It specifies CASSFSDRELDTQYF.